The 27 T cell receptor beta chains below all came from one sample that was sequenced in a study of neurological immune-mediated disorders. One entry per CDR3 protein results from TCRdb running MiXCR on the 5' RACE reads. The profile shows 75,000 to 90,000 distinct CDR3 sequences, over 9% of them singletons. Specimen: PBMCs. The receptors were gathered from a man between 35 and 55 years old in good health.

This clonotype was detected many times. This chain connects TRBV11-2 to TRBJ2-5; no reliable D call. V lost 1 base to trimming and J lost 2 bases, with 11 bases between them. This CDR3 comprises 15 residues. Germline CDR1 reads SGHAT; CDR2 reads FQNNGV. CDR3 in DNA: TGTGCCAGCAGCTTAGTCGGGTCCGATCAAGAGACCCAGTACTTC. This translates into CASSLVGSDQETQYF.

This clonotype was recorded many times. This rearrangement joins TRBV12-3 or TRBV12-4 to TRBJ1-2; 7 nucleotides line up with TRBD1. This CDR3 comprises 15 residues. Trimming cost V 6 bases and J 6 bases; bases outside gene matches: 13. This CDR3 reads CASRGAGTDVDGYTF. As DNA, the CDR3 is TGTGCCAGCAGAGGAGCCGGGACAGACGTTGATGGCTACACCTTC.

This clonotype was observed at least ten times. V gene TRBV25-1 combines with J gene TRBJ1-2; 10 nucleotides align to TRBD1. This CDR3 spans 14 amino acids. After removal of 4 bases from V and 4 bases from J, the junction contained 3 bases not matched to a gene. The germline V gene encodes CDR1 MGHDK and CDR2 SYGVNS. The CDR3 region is CASSVGQGVYGYTF. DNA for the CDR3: TGTGCCAGCAGTGTTGGACAGGGGGTCTATGGCTACACCTTC.

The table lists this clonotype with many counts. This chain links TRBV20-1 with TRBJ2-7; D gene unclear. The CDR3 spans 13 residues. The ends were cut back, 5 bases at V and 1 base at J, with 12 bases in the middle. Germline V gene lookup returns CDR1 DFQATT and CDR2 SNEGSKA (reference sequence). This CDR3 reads CSASNTLSYEQYF. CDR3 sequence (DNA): TGCAGTGCTTCAAATACACTGTCCTACGAGCAGTACTTC.

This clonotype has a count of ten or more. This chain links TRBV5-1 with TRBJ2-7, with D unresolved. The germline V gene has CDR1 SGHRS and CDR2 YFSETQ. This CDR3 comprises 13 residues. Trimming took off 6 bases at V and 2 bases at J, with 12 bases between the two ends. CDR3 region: CASKLEGTYEQYF. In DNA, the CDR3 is TGCGCCAGCAAATTGGAAGGGACCTACGAGCAGTACTTC.

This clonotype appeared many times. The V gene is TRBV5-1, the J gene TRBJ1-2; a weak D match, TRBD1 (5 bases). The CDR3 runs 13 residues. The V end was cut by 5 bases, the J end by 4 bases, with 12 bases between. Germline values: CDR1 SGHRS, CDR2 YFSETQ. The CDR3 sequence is CASSPPGPYGYTF. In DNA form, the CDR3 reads TGCGCCAGCAGTCCTCCGGGGCCCTATGGCTACACCTTC.

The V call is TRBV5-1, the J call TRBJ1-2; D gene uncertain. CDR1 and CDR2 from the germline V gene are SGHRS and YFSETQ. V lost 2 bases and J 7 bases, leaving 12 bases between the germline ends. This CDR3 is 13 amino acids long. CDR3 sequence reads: CASSFEGSIGYTF. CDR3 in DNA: TGCGCCAGCAGCTTTGAAGGGTCCATTGGCTACACCTTC.

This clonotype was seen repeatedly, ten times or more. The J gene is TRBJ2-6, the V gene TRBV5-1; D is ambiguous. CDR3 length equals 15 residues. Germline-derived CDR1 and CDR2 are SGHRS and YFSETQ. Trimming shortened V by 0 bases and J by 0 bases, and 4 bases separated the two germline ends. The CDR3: CASSLETSGANVLTF. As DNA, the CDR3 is TGCGCCAGCAGCTTGGAGACCTCTGGGGCCAACGTCCTGACTTTC.

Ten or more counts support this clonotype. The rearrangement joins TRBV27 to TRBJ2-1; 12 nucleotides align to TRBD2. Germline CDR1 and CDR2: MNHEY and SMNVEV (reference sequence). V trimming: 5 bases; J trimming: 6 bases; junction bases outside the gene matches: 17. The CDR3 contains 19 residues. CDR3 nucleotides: TGTGCCAGCAGTACCCTGGCCCTAGCGGGGGGGCCTGGGGGCAATGAGCAGTTCTTC. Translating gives CASSTLALAGGPGGNEQFF.

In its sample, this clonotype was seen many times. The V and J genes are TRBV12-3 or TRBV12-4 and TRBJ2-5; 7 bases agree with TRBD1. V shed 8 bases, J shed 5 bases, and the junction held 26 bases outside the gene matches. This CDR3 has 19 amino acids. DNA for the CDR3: TGTGCCAGCTCTTCAGATCTGGGGTCCAGCGACAGGGTGTCGGAGACCCAGTACTTC. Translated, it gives CASSSDLGSSDRVSETQYF.

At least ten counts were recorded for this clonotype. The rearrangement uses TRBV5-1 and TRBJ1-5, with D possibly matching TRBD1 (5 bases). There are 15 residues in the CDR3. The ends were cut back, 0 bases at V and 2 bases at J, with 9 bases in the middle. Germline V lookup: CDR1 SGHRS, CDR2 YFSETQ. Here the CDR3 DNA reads TGCGCCAGCAGCTTGGCCGGGGCGGGCAATCAGCCCCAGCATTTT. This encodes CASSLAGAGNQPQHF.

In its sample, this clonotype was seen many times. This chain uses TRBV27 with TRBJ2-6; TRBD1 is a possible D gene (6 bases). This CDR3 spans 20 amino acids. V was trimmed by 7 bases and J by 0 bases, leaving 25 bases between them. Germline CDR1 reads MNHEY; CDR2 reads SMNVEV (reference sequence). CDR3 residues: CASMRQALGLSRSGANVLTF. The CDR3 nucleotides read TGTGCCAGCATGAGACAGGCCCTAGGGTTAAGTCGCTCTGGGGCCAACGTCCTGACTTTC.

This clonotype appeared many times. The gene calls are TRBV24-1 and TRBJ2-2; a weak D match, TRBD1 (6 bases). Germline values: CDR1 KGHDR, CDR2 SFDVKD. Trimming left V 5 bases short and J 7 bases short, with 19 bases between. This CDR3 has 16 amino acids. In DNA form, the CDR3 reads TGTGCCACCAGTGGTCCCCTCACAGGGCGGAACGGGGAGCTGTTTTTT. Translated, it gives CATSGPLTGRNGELFF.

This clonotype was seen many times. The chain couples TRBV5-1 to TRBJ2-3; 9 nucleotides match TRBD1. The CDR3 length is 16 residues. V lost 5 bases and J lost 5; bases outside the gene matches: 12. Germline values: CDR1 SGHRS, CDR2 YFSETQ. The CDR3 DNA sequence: TGCGCCAGCAGTTATACATCCGGACAGGGGCAAGATACGCAGTATTTT. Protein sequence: CASSYTSGQGQDTQYF.

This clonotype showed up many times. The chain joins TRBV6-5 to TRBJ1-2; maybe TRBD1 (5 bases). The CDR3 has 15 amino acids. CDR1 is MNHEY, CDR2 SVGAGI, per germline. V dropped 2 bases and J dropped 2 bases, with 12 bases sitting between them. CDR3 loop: CASSYGGTLNYGYTF. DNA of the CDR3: TGTGCCAGCAGTTACGGGGGAACTCTAAACTATGGCTACACCTTC.

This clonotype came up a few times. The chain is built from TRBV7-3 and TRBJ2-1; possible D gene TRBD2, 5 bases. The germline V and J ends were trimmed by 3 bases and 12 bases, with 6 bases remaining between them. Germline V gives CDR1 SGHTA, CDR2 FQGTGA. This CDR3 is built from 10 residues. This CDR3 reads CASSFRGQFF. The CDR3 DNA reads TGTGCCAGCAGCTTTCGGGGGCAGTTCTTC.

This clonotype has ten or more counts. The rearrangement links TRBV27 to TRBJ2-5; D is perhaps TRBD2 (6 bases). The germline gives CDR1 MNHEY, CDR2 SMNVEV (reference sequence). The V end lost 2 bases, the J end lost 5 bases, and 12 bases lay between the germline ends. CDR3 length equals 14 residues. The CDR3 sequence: CASSLGGARETQYF. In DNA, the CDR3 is TGTGCCAGCAGTTTAGGCGGGGCGCGGGAGACCCAGTACTTC.

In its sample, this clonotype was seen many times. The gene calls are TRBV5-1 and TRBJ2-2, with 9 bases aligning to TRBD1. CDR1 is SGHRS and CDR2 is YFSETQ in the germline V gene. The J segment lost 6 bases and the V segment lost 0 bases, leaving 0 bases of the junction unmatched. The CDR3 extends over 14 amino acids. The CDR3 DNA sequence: TGCGCCAGCAGCTTGGGACAGGGGGCCGGGGAGCTGTTTTTT. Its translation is CASSLGQGAGELFF.

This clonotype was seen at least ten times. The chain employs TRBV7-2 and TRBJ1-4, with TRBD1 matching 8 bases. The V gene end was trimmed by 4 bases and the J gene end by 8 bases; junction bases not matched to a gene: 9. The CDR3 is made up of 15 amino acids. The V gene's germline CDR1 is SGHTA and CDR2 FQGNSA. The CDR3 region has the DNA TGTGCCAGCAGCTCCCGACAGGGGAAGGGGGAAAAACTGTTTTTT. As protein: CASSSRQGKGEKLFF.

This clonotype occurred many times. CDR3 residues: CASSPSGSGGAPDSTDTQYF. In DNA, the CDR3 is TGTGCCAGCAGTCCCTCGGGGAGCGGGGGGGCCCCAGATAGCACAGATACGCAGTATTTT. The rearrangement joins TRBV12-3 or TRBV12-4 to TRBJ2-3, with TRBD2 identical over 10 bases. The CDR3 sequence is 20 residues long. Trimming cost V 5 bases and J 0 bases; bases outside gene matches: 17.

In nucleotides, the CDR3 is TGTGCCAGCAGTTACAGGGGCAATGAGCAGTTCTTC. It codes for CASSYRGNEQFF. The chain carries TRBV6-6 and TRBJ2-1; the D gene is possibly TRBD1 (5 bases). Germline-derived CDR1 and CDR2 are MNHNY and SVGAGI (reference sequence). Trimming removed 2 bases at V and 6 bases at J, with 5 bases between. CDR3 length equals 12 residues.

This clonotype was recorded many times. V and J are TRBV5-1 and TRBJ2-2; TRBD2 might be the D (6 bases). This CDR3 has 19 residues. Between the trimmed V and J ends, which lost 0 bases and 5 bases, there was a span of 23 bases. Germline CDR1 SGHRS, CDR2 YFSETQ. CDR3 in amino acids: CASSLARLRGRTPTGELFF. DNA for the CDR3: TGCGCCAGCAGCTTGGCCCGTCTCCGGGGGAGGACTCCTACCGGGGAGCTGTTTTTT.

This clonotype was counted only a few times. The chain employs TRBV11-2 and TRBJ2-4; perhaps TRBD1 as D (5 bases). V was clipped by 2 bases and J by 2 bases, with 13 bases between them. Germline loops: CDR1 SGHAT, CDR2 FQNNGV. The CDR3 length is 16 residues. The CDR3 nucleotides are TGTGCCAGCAGCTTATCAGGGCTGGTAACCAAAAACATTCAGTACTTC. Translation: CASSLSGLVTKNIQYF.

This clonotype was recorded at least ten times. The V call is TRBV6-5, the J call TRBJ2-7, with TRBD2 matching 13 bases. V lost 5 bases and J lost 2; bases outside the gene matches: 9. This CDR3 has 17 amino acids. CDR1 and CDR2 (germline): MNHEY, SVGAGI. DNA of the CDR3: TGTGCCAGCAGTGCGGAAACCGGGACTAGCGGGACCTACGAGCAGTACTTC. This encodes CASSAETGTSGTYEQYF.

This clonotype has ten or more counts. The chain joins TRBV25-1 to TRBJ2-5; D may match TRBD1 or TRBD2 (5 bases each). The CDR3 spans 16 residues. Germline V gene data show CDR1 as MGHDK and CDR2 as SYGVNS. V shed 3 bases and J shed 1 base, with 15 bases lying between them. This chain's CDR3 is CASSDHSGDLQETQYF. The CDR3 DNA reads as TGTGCCAGCAGTGACCATAGTGGGGACCTCCAAGAGACCCAGTACTTC.

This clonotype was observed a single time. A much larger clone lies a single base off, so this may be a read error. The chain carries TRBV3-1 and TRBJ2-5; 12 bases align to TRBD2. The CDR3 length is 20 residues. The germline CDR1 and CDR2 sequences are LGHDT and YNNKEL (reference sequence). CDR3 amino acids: CACSRSSGGAGARHRETQYF. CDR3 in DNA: TGTGCCTGCAGCCGGTCTAGCGGGGGGGCCGGGGCTAGGCACCGAGAGACCCAGTACTTC.

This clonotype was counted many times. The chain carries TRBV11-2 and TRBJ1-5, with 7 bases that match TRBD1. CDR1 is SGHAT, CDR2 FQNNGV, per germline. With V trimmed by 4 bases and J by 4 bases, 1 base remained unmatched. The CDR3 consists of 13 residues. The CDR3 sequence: CASSSTGNQPQHF. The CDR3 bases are TGTGCCAGCAGCTCGACAGGGAATCAGCCCCAGCATTTT. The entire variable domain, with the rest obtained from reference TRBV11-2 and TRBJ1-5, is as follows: EAGVAQSPRYKIIEKRQSVAFWCNPISGHATLYWYQQILGQGPKLLIQFQNNGVVDDSQLPKDRFSAERLKGVDSTLKIQPAKLEDSAVYLCASSSTGNQPQHFGDGTRLSIL.